These T cell receptor beta chains were read from a single sample in a study of cytomegalovirus exposure and HLA in healthy donors. The assay was immunoSEQ multiplex PCR, and TCRdb's table has in-frame clones only and misses some. The sample consists of around 74,000 clones, around 81% of them appearing once. The material sequenced was PBMCs. The receptors derive from a man aged 30 to 39 in good health and CMV-seronegative. The CDR3 runs from the conserved cysteine through the conserved F or W.

J | V | CDR3
TRBJ1-4 | TRBV20-1 | CSARKTVQLFF
TRBJ2-7 | TRBV4-1 | CASSQWIRDRFYEQYF
TRBJ2-7 | TRBV20-1 | CSATDRGSEYF
TRBJ2-5 | TRBV5-1 | CASSALGQQETQYF
TRBJ2-6 | TRBV28 | CASTPSGTGGRSGANVLTF
TRBJ2-1 | TRBV15 | CATSRDVSGGLSYNEQFF
TRBJ1-3 | TRBV7-2 | CASSLSGGDTIYF
TRBJ1-4 | TRBV28 | CASSFPPKSGRGPATNEKLFF
TRBJ1-5 | TRBV19 | CASVSGDFQPQHF
TRBJ1-1 | TRBV5-1 | CASSYLTGLNTEAFF
TRBJ1-6 | TRBV14 | CASSQWQVYSPLHF
TRBJ1-2 | TRBV7-9 | CASSHEGAVDGYTF
TRBJ1-1 | TRBV7-9 | CASSSQNTEAFF
TRBJ1-2 | TRBV7-9 | CASSPWGPYGYTF
TRBJ2-7 | TRBV7-9 | CASSLGQKPYEQYF
TRBJ2-4 | TRBV21-1 | CAGPPTVAKNIQYF
TRBJ2-1 | TRBV5-4 | CASSLQRESDEQFF
TRBJ2-1 | TRBV28 | CASSLGGGAYNEQFF
TRBJ2-2 | TRBV11-3 | CASSRNLAGAGGELFF